This record looks at one T cell receptor (beta chain) sequence and its context. The CDR3 is 18 residues long. This record comes from a study of monozygotic twins with inflammatory bowel disease. TCRdb reprocessed the 5' RACE reads and reports one entry per CDR3 protein, with no DNA. The table for this sample gives approximately 380,000 distinct CDR3 sequences. The V gene is TRBV12-3 or TRBV12-4, the J gene TRBJ1-4. Material: blood. This receptor was taken from a human donor with ulcerative colitis or Crohn's disease, or a healthy co-twin of an affected twin (not recorded which). CDR3 sequence: CASSPHLGARATNEKLFF.